This TCR beta chain was sequenced in a study of Graves' ophthalmopathy and Graves' hyperthyroidism. Every ophthalmopathy donor presented moderate-to-severe activity, CAS ≥3, NOSPECS ≥4 and duration under 3 months. None of the included patients had other autoimmune diseases, uncontrolled infections, pregnancy or lactation, as these led to exclusion. PBMCs were obtained from approximately 10 ml of fresh peripheral blood. Investigators amplified TCR beta CDR3 regions from RNA transcripts. Second-round multiplex PCR followed a first-round RT-PCR using HTBI primers. Using its own MiXCR run on the multiplex PCR reads, TCRdb lists one record per CDR3 protein. The data hold hundreds of thousands of distinct CDR3 sequences, with roughly two fifths observed a single time. Germline CDR1 is ENHRY and CDR2 is SYGVKD. This CDR3 spans 16 amino acids. Notes on this clonotype: Mismatch with germline at one junction end may stem from a read error.

The origin of this receptor is an adult man with Graves' ophthalmopathy. The chain combines TRBV10-3 with TRBJ2-6, with D hard to call. The source material was peripheral blood. The CDR3 here is CVISESNDGGANVLTF. CDR3 nucleotides: TGTGTCATCAGTGAGTCGAACGACGGTGGGGCCAACGTCCTGACTTTC.